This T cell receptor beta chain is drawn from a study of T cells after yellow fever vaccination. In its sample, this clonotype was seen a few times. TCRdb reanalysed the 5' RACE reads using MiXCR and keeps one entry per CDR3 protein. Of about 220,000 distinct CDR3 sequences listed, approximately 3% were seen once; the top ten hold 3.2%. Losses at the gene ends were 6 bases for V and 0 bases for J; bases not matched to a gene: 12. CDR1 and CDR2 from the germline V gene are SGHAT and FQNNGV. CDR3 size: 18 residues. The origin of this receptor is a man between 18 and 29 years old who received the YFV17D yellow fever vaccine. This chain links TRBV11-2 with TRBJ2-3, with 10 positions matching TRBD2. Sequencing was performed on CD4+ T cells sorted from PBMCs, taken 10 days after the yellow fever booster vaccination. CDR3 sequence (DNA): TGTGCCAGCAGGATCCTAGCGGGGGCAAGATCTAGCACAGATACGCAGTATTTT. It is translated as CASRILAGARSSTDTQYF. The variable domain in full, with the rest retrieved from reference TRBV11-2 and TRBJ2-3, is EAGVAQSPRYKIIEKRQSVAFWCNPISGHATLYWYQQILGQGPKLLIQFQNNGVVDDSQLPKDRFSAERLKGVDSTLKIQPAKLEDSAVYLCASRILAGARSSTDTQYFGPGTRLTVL.